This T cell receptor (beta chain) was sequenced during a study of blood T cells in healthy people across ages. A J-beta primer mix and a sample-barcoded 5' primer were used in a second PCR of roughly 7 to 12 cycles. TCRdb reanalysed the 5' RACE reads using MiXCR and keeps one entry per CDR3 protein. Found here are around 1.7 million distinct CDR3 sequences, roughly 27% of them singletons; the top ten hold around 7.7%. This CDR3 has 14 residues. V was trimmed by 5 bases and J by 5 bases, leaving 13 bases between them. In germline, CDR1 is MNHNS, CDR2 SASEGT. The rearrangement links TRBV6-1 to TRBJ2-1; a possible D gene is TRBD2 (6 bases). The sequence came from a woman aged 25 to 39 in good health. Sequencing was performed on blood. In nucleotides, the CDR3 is TGTGCCAGCAGTAAGGGACTTAAAGACAATGAGCAGTTCTTC. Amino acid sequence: CASSKGLKDNEQFF.